Presented here are 2 T cell receptor beta chains from one specimen sequenced in a study of blood T cell repertoires in COVID-19 (dated by TCRdb to 2018 to 2021). The method was the immunoSEQ multiplex PCR assay. TCRdb stores this immuneACCESS table with in-frame sequences only. Part of the clones is absent; in the studies checked, under half of the shortfall reflects unresolved V genes, and no reason is known for the rest. This sample has under 150,000 clones in its table, and approximately 82% of those were observed once. Jointly, the top ten make up 2% to 2.5% of the sample. Sequencing was done on a sample of peripheral blood. Source of these receptors: a man aged 30-40 years with acute or convalescent COVID-19.

About this clone itself: The same CDR3 is also encoded by other DNA sequences in this sample. This sequence joins TRBV7-8 and TRBJ1-5; D remains ambiguous. V was pared by 1 base and J by 4 bases, with 5 bases between. The germline V gene encodes CDR1 SGHVS and CDR2 FQNEAQ. This CDR3 has 13 residues. CDR3: CASSLGRNQPQHF. CDR3 DNA sequence: TGTGCCAGCAGCTTAGGGAGAAATCAGCCCCAGCATTTT.

V gene TRBV5-5 combines with J gene TRBJ1-5; 9 bases match TRBD1. Germline lookup yields CDR1 SGHKS and CDR2 YYEKEE (reference sequence). V lost 0 bases to trimming and J lost 0 bases; unmatched junction nucleotides: 4. CDR3 length: 17 amino acids. CDR3 in amino acids: CASSLAGTGFSNQPQHF. In DNA form, the CDR3 reads TGTGCCAGCAGCTTGGCCGGGACAGGGTTTAGCAATCAGCCCCAGCATTTT. The variable domain in full, with the rest retrieved from reference TRBV5-5 and TRBJ1-5, is DAGVTQSPTHLIKTRGQQVTLRCSPISGHKSVSWYQQVLGQGPQFIFQYYEKEERGRGNFPDRFSARQFPNYSSELNVNALLLGDSALYLCASSLAGTGFSNQPQHFGDGTRLSIL.